Sequencing of this T cell receptor (beta chain) was carried out in a study of blood T cell repertoires in COVID-19. The overall study: From the United States, Italy and Spain came samples of acute and convalescent COVID-19. PBMCs, B-cell-depleted T cells, or T cells were the source of the cDNA or gDNA that made up the material.

The length of the CDR3 is 13 residues. CDR1 is LGHDT and CDR2 is YNNKEL in the germline V gene (reference sequence). The trim removed 8 bases at V and 7 bases at J, leaving 7 bases unmatched. This clone was found once. Authors' data handling: Quantification of nucleated cells was approximated via reference gene primer amplification. Libraries were prepared by immunoSEQ multiplex PCR; TCRdb keeps only in-frame clonotypes and omits some of them. V and J calls and clone size come straight from that table; D and trimming were deduced from the DNA. The table shows about 250,000 clones, with 75% to 85% occurring only once.

The sequence was obtained from a man aged 45-60 years with active or convalescent COVID-19. Sample: peripheral blood. The chain links TRBV3-1 (or the pseudogene TRBV3-2) to TRBJ2-2; 7 positions match TRBD2. CDR3 coding DNA: TGTGCCAGCGCACGGGGGGACGGCGGGGAGCTGTTTTTT. This codes for CASARGDGGELFF.